A single sample is the source of the 18 T cell receptor beta chains below, sequenced in a study of T cell repertoires in aging, cancer and after chemotherapy. The template was genomic DNA from peripheral blood, not RNA. Rearranged V-D-J TRB sequences were amplified with a mixed TRB-A/B primer pool. TCRdb analysed the multiplex PCR reads with MiXCR anew, one entry per CDR3 protein. This table holds some 4,300 distinct CDR3 sequences, about 23% found once. The sequencing input was blood. Receptors were obtained from a human donor with a solid tumor.

This clonotype appeared a few times. J is TRBJ1-3 and V is TRBV20-1; the D is unclear. Per germline, CDR1 DFQATT and CDR2 SNEGSKA (reference sequence). V was pared by 3 bases and J by 2 bases, with 5 bases between. The CDR3 is 12 amino acids. CDR3 region: CSARQTGNTIYF. CDR3 DNA: TGCAGTGCTAGGCAGACTGGAAACACCATATATTTT.

This clonotype occurred a few times. The chain carries TRBV6-1 and TRBJ1-5; D call uncertain. From germline, CDR1 is MNHNS and CDR2 SASEGT. This CDR3 has 16 residues. V was pared by 4 bases and J by 2 bases, with 15 bases between. CDR3 nucleotides: TGTGCCAGCAGTGGTCCAGGACCTTTGGGCAATCAGCCCCAGCATTTT. It specifies CASSGPGPLGNQPQHF.

The chain links TRBV2 to TRBJ1-5; TRBD1 aligns across 8 bases. There are 17 residues in the CDR3. Per germline, CDR1 SNHLY and CDR2 FYNNEI. The V gene end was trimmed by 4 bases and the J gene end by 3 bases; junction bases not matched to a gene: 11. The CDR3 protein is CASSVGSRGLTNQPQHF. Here the CDR3 DNA reads TGTGCCAGCAGTGTCGGATCCAGGGGGCTGACCAATCAGCCCCAGCATTTT.

This clonotype was found a few times. This sequence joins TRBV20-1 and TRBJ1-5; D is perhaps TRBD1 (5 bases). V lost 0 bases and J 1 base, leaving 13 bases between the germline ends. The germline gives CDR1 DFQATT, CDR2 SNEGSKA (reference sequence). CDR3 size: 16 residues. The CDR3 nucleotides are TGCAGTGCTAGAGATCTACGGGGGGGAAGCAATCAGCCCCAGCATTTT. Encoded protein: CSARDLRGGSNQPQHF.

This clonotype is medium-sized by share. V gene TRBV6-5 combines with J gene TRBJ1-3, with D uncertain. This CDR3 is 16 amino acids long. The V gene's germline CDR1 is MNHEY and CDR2 SVGAGI. Between the trimmed V and J ends, which lost 2 bases and 0 bases, there was a span of 11 bases. This CDR3 reads CASSYGSQYSGNTIYF. In DNA form, the CDR3 reads TGTGCCAGCAGTTACGGGTCTCAGTACTCTGGAAACACCATATATTTT.

The chain recombines TRBV4-2 with TRBJ2-7; a weak D match, TRBD1 (5 bases). V shed 0 bases and J shed 3 bases, with 15 bases lying between them. Germline V gene sequence: CDR1 LGHNA, CDR2 YNFKEQ. The CDR3 length is 16 residues. The CDR3 here is CASSQDVGQGYYEQYF. As DNA, the CDR3 is TGTGCCAGCAGCCAAGATGTTGGTCAGGGCTACTACGAGCAGTACTTC.

V and J are TRBV20-1 and TRBJ2-1, with D unclear. Per germline, CDR1 DFQATT and CDR2 SNEGSKA (reference sequence). Between the trimmed V and J ends, which lost 4 bases and 7 bases, there was a span of 5 bases. This CDR3 is built from 10 residues. This CDR3 reads CSANGNEQFF. In nucleotides, the CDR3 is TGCAGTGCTAACGGGAATGAGCAGTTCTTC.

The chain combines TRBV2 with TRBJ1-5, with 9 positions matching TRBD1. V lost 5 bases to trimming and J lost 7 bases; unmatched junction nucleotides: 9. The CDR3 extends over 15 amino acids. The germline gives CDR1 SNHLY, CDR2 FYNNEI. CDR3 sequence reads: CASSRDRVVKQPQHF. CDR3 nucleotides: TGTGCCAGCAGTCGGGACAGGGTAGTGAAACAGCCCCAGCATTTT.

This clonotype was seen a few times. The chain has TRBV4-1 and TRBJ2-1, with D possibly being TRBD2 (5 bases). CDR3 length: 16 amino acids. Between the trimmed V and J ends, which lost 1 base and 1 base, there was a span of 11 bases. Germline CDR1 reads MGHRA; CDR2 reads YSYEKL. The DNA for the CDR3 is TGCGCCAGCAGCCAAGGGACTTCGTTTTCCTACAATGAGCAGTTCTTC. Its protein product is CASSQGTSFSYNEQFF.

By share, this clonotype ranks as medium-sized (0.01 to 0.1%). The chain carries TRBV15 and TRBJ2-5; 9 bases align to TRBD2. The germline gives CDR1 LNHNV, CDR2 YYDKDF (reference sequence). J lost 4 bases, V lost 0 bases, and 6 bases had no gene match. The CDR3 is 16 residues long. The DNA for the CDR3 is TGTGCCACCAGCAGAGATGTAGCGGGGGCGGGAGAGACCCAGTACTTC. It is translated as CATSRDVAGAGETQYF. The variable domain in full, with the rest retrieved from reference TRBV15 and TRBJ2-5, is DAMVIQNPRYQVTQFGKPVTLSCSQTLNHNVMYWYQQKSSQAPKLLFHYYDKDFNNEADTPDNFQSRRPNTSFCFLDIRSPGLGDTAMYLCATSRDVAGAGETQYFGPGTRLLVL.

By sample fraction, this clonotype is medium-sized. This chain links TRBV7-9 with TRBJ2-3; D not certain. The germline gives CDR1 SEHNR, CDR2 FQNEAQ (reference sequence). Trimming took 5 bases from V and 0 from J, leaving 0 bases between them. There are 11 residues in the CDR3. CDR3 residues: CASSSTDTQYF. The CDR3 DNA is TGTGCCAGCAGCAGCACAGATACGCAGTATTTT.

In its sample, this clonotype ranks as medium-sized. The chain combines TRBV19 with TRBJ1-2, with a weak D call TRBD1 (6 bases). V was clipped by 4 bases and J by 6 bases, with 15 bases between them. From germline, CDR1 is LNHDA and CDR2 SQIVND (reference sequence). CDR3 size: 14 residues. The CDR3 is CASSSLQGLDGYTF. CDR3 in DNA: TGTGCCAGTAGTAGCCTACAGGGATTAGATGGCTACACCTTC.

The rearrangement links TRBV20-1 to TRBJ1-2; TRBD1 matches 8 bases. Germline V gene lookup returns CDR1 DFQATT and CDR2 SNEGSKA (reference sequence). This CDR3 has 12 amino acids. J gave up 8 bases and V 5 bases, and 7 bases lay outside the gene matches. The CDR3 coding sequence is TGCAGTGCTCTTACAGGGGGTCAAGGCTACACCTTC. Translated, it gives CSALTGGQGYTF.

This chain links TRBV7-6 with TRBJ2-5; 7 nucleotides match TRBD2. The trim removed 2 bases at V and 2 bases at J, leaving 5 bases unmatched. The CDR3 has 15 amino acids. The germline gives CDR1 SGHVS, CDR2 FNYEAQ. The CDR3 loop is CASSLRASGQETQYF. The CDR3 DNA is TGTGCCAGCAGCTTAAGGGCTAGCGGTCAAGAGACCCAGTACTTC.

As concerns this clonotype: Since a much larger clone is just one base distant, this may be a read error. J is TRBJ1-1 and V is TRBV6-5; D is unresolved. Germline CDR1 is MNHEY and CDR2 is SVGAGI. V dropped 8 bases and J dropped 6 bases, with 10 bases sitting between them. This CDR3 has 11 residues. The CDR3 sequence: CASWGMAEAFF. DNA for the CDR3: TGTGCCAGCTGGGGTATGGCTGAAGCTTTCTTT.

Details on this clonotype: This could be a read error, since a much larger clone is one nucleotide away. This chain joins TRBV5-1 and TRBJ2-2, with D possibly TRBD1 on 5 matching bases. Deletions cut 3 bases from V and 3 bases from J, with 15 bases between. Germline CDR1 SGHRS, CDR2 YFSETQ. This CDR3 comprises 16 residues. CDR3 residues: CASSCTGQGHTGELFF. The CDR3 DNA follows: TGCGCCAGCAGCTGTACCGGGCAGGGCCACACCGGGGAGCTGTTTTTT.

The table lists this clonotype with a few counts. The chain combines TRBV12-5 with TRBJ1-4, with 7 nucleotides matching TRBD1. Trimming at V came to 3 bases and at J to 8 bases, leaving 9 bases not matched to a gene. The CDR3 spans 15 residues. From germline, CDR1 is LGHNT and CDR2 FRNRAP. CDR3 bases: TGTGCTAGTGGTTTATCCAGGGGGGAAGGGGAAAAACTGTTTTTT. It is translated as CASGLSRGEGEKLFF.

This clonotype qualifies as large. The rearrangement links TRBV29-1 to TRBJ2-5; 7 nucleotides match TRBD1. The CDR3 runs to 12 residues. Trimming took 6 bases from V and 3 from J; bases not matched to a gene: 4. In germline, CDR1 is SQVTM, CDR2 ANQGSEA. The CDR3 spells CSVPTGKETQYF. CDR3 in DNA: TGCAGCGTCCCGACAGGGAAAGAGACCCAGTACTTC.